The T cell receptor beta chain under discussion was sequenced for a study of blood T cell repertoires in COVID-19. This CDR3 has 15 amino acids. V lost 6 bases to trimming and J lost 8 bases; unmatched junction nucleotides: 7. CDR1 is MRHNA, CDR2 SNTAGT, per germline. Per the original methods: Counts of nucleated cells, estimated from reference gene primer amplification, were obtained. Assay: immunoSEQ multiplex PCR; the TCRdb copy retains only in-frame clones and omits some. That table is the source of V, J and clone size, and D and trimming were worked out from the DNA. This sample has some 360,000 clones; about 92% occur once, and the top ten carry 3% to 4%.

This sequence was found in a woman between 55 and 75 years old with COVID-19, enrolled during active disease. The V and J genes are TRBV6-4 and TRBJ1-6, with 10 bases that match TRBD1. The sequenced sample consisted of peripheral blood. The chain's CDR3 is CASSQDRGLYSPLHF. The CDR3 DNA follows: TGTGCCAGCAGCCAAGACAGGGGGCTATATTCACCCCTCCACTTT.